This entry features one T cell receptor (beta chain) sequence. Antigen specificity is unknown. Measured with immunoSEQ multiplex PCR; TCRdb has only the in-frame clones, and not every one. The sample consists of approximately 71,000 clones, 84% of them appearing once. The sample comes from a study of OX40 agonist ivuxolimab in advanced cancers. Trimming pared 7 bases from V and 7 bases from J, leaving 14 bases between. The CDR3 runs to 13 residues. In germline, CDR1 is SNHLY, CDR2 FYNNEI. Study observations and caveats: Among expanded peripheral T cells, antigen specificity went undetermined. Within 6 weeks, CD4+ and CD8+ blood T cells expanded clonally at 0.1 to 3.0 mg/kg.

This receptor was taken from an adult with an advanced solid tumor such as melanoma, head and neck, liver or kidney cancer. Material: CD4+ or CD8+ T cells sorted from blood, obtained in a trial of the OX40 agonist ivuxolimab. J is TRBJ1-5 and V is TRBV2; the D is unclear. The chain's CDR3 is CASKADDFQPQHF. CDR3 DNA: TGTGCCAGCAAGGCCGACGATTTCCAGCCCCAGCATTTT. Combining the CDR3 with reference TRBV2 and TRBJ1-5 gives the whole variable domain EPEVTQTPSHQVTQMGQEVILRCVPISNHLYFYWYRQILGQKVEFLVSFYNNEISEKSEIFDDQFSVERPDGSNFTLKIRSTKLEDSAMYFCASKADDFQPQHFGDGTRLSIL.